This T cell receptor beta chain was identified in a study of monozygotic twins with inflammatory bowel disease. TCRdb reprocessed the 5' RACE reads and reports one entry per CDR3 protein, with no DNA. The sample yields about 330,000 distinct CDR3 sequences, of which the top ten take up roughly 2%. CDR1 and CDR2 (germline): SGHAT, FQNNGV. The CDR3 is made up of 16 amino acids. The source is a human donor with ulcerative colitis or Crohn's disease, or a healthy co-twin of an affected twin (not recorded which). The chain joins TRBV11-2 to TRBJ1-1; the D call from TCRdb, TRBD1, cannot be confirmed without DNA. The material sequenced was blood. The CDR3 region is CASSPPLLGHLNGAFF.